The TCR beta chain under discussion was sequenced for a study of blood T cell repertoires in COVID-19 (dated by TCRdb to about 2020). Context from the whole study: Samples from collaborators originated in the United States, Italy and Spain and spanned both the acute and convalescent phases of COVID-19. The prospective study material was composed of cDNA or gDNA derived from T cells, B-cell-depleted T cells, or PBMCs. The dataset comprised deeply sampled blood TCRbeta repertoires from subjects exposed to, actively infected with, or recovered from COVID-19. HLA class I and class II types, where available, came from metadata supplied by the sample provider rather than from assay-based typing. Nearly every sample came with metadata listing a de-identified subject ID, COVID-19 status, age in years and sex. The repertoires were released in a freely available public database meant as a resource for research on the immune response to SARS-CoV-2. Samples were obtained from the ongoing ImmuneRACE study (first 160 participants) and from 1,254 subjects provided by 6 global collaborators.

One collaborating source in Seattle enrolled patients during active infection and followed them longitudinally through the course of disease. Each collaborating institution followed its own protocols to collect whole blood in K2EDTA tubes. For TCRbeta analysis, collaborators shipped samples as frozen whole blood, isolated PBMCs, or DNA extracted from either of those sample types. The immunoSEQ Assay, a bias-controlled multiplex PCR, was used to amplify TCRbeta CDR3 regions from genomic DNA. On the study's bioinformatics: Nucleated cell counts per sample were estimated from amplification of reference gene primers within the assay. Sequence reads were collapsed and filtered to measure the absolute abundance of every unique TCRbeta CDR3 rearrangement. Productive Simpson clonality was computed per sample as the square root of Simpson's diversity index over productive rearrangements. The table comes from immuneACCESS by way of TCRdb, which keeps in-frame sequences with V and J called. Part of the clones is missing from these tables; in studies checked, under half for an unresolved V gene and the rest for unknown reasons. V, J and clone size are those of that table, while D and trimming were read from the DNA. The table for this sample lists some 450,000 clones; around 88% of them were counted only once. Of the sample, roughly an eighth falls within the top ten clones.

Study-wide conclusions, independent of this receptor: The quantity of clinical and demographic metadata differed by source and by participant and was supplied without curation.

Remarks on this clone: The specificity of this receptor is unknown. No base-level quality is on record; no much larger clone is a single base apart.

CDR1 and CDR2 (SNHLY, FYNNEI) derive from the germline V gene. Trimming removed 4 bases from V and 10 bases from J, leaving 13 bases between the germline ends. From cysteine to phenylalanine, the CDR3 is 13 amino acids long. CDR3 DNA is the only sequence kept; it has 39 bases, read in frame from the first base. Sample: peripheral blood. The V and J genes are TRBV2 and TRBJ2-2; tentative D gene TRBD2, with 6 bases matching. This clonotype originated in a woman between 50 and 59 years old with COVID-19, enrolled during active disease. The bases read TGTGCCAGCAGTGTCGGGGGATCTGTGGAGCTGTTTTTT. Translated, this gives CASSVGGSVELFF.